The rows below give T cell receptor beta chains drawn from one sample of a study of graft-versus-host responses after intestinal transplantation. Method: immunoSEQ multiplex PCR; TCRdb's copy keeps in-frame clones and lacks some. Here the sample spans 100,000 or so clones, 90% to 95% being singletons. Antigens of these TCRs are unknown. The sequencing used unstimulated CD4+ T cells sorted from spleen or lymph node cells, collected before intestinal transplant. The receptors derive from a human donor who received an intestinal transplant. Each CDR3 is given with its conserved first and last residue. D genes are given only for firm matches. Part of the rows lack a size; the others show once, few, many or a class for expanded clones.

J,size,V,D,DNA,CDR3
TRBJ1-6,.,TRBV6-1,TRBD1,TGTGCCAGCGGGACTCGACAGGGGAATTCACCCCTCCACTTT,CASGTRQGNSPLHF
TRBJ2-7,.,TRBV5-1,TRBD2,TGCGCCAGCAGCTTGACTCCTAGCGGGGCTACCTACGAGCAGTACTTC,CASSLTPSGATYEQYF
TRBJ1-2,.,TRBV6-1,.,TGTGCCAGCAGTGAAGATGACAGGCGACGCCTCTATGGCTACACCTTC,CASSEDDRRRLYGYTF
TRBJ2-7,.,TRBV19,TRBD1,TGTGCCAGTAGTAAGGAGTTCGGGACAGGGGTTGAGCAGTACTTC,CASSKEFGTGVEQYF
TRBJ2-6,.,TRBV19,TRBD1,TGTGCCAGTAGTAGGGCAACCGGGACAGGGGTAGGGACTGGGGCCAACGTCCTGACTTTC,CASSRATGTGVGTGANVLTF
TRBJ2-3,.,TRBV7-2,TRBD2,TGTGCCAGCAGCTCCGGACTAGCGGGAGGGCCGACGATGCAGTATTTT,CASSSGLAGGPTMQYF
TRBJ2-3,once,TRBV19,.,TGTGCCAGTAGTATAGGGCATAGCACAGATACGCAGTATTTT,CASSIGHSTDTQYF
TRBJ2-2,.,TRBV5-5,TRBD1,TGTGCCAGCAGCTCCCGGGACAGGGTATTAGCGGGCTTCACCGGGGAGCTGTTTTTT,CASSSRDRVLAGFTGELFF
TRBJ2-7,.,TRBV6-5,TRBD1,TGTGCCAGCAGGTGGGACAGGGCCACCTACGAGCAGTACTTC,CASRWDRATYEQYF
TRBJ1-2,.,TRBV6-1,.,TGTGCCAGCAGTGACTCCCTCCAGGGTGGCTATGGCTACACCTTC,CASSDSLQGGYGYTF
TRBJ1-1,few,TRBV4-1,.,TGCGCCAGCAGCCAAGTGCAGGGGAACACTGAAGCTTTCTTT,CASSQVQGNTEAFF
TRBJ2-3,.,TRBV21-1,.,TGTGCCACCCCGGGGCGGGACAGGGACACAGATACGCAGTATTTT,CATPGRDRDTDTQYF
TRBJ1-2,.,TRBV6-5,.,TGTGCCAGCAGCCGTCAGATTTCGCAGTTATGGGGCTACACCTTC,CASSRQISQLWGYTF
TRBJ1-6,.,TRBV7-7,.,TGTGCCAGCACGGAGTCAGTGGGTTCACCCCTCCACTTT,CASTESVGSPLHF
TRBJ1-1,.,TRBV25-1,.,TGTGCCAGCAGTCCAAAGGGACTCTTGAACACTGAAGCTTTCTTT,CASSPKGLLNTEAFF
TRBJ1-5,.,TRBV18,TRBD1,TGTGCCAGCTCACCGGACAGGCATCAGCCCCAGCATTTT,CASSPDRHQPQHF
TRBJ1-5,.,TRBV4-2,TRBD1,TGTGCCAGCAGCCAAGATTATGTGGCGGACAGGCTTAATCAGCCCCAGCATTTT,CASSQDYVADRLNQPQHF
TRBJ2-7,.,TRBV29-1,TRBD1,TGCAGCGTTGGATCTAGGGACAGGGTGGAAGACGAGCAGTACTTC,CSVGSRDRVEDEQYF
TRBJ1-2,once,TRBV19,TRBD1,TGTGCCAGTACCCCCGTACCGCCGGGACAGCCATACACCTTC,CASTPVPPGQPYTF
TRBJ1-4,.,TRBV6-6,TRBD1,TGTGCCAGCAGTTACTCGTGGGGACAGGGGGAAAAACTGTTTTTT,CASSYSWGQGEKLFF
TRBJ2-3,.,TRBV5-4,TRBD2,TGTGCCAGCAGCTTTCTTGTTAGCGGGGGGGCCTCAGATACGCAGTATTTT,CASSFLVSGGASDTQYF
TRBJ2-7,.,TRBV7-2,.,TGTGCCAGCAGCTTAGACTACAACTACGAGCAGTACTTC,CASSLDYNYEQYF
TRBJ1-4,.,TRBV5-1,TRBD1,TGCGCCAGCAGACAAAGCAGGGGGCCCAATGAAAAACTGTTTTTT,CASRQSRGPNEKLFF
TRBJ2-1,.,TRBV11-3,.,TGTGCCAGCAGCGGCTCTTTAGGGGAATACAATGAGCAGTTCTTC,CASSGSLGEYNEQFF